This T cell receptor (beta chain) derives from a study of a mutant IDH1 vaccine in newly diagnosed glioma (dated by TCRdb to the early 2020s). In the study overall: Patients were given eight vaccinations, in weeks 1, 3, 5, 7, 11, 15, 19 and 23, which matched visits V03 through V10. Six visits were used for peripheral blood collection: V03 (baseline), V05, V07, V10, V12 and V13. Of the roughly 33 treated patients, around 62% were male and approximately 40% were female, and a mean age of 40.4 years was recorded. Prior to enrollment, patients had been given standard therapy consisting of radiotherapy alone, temozolomide alone, or radiochemotherapy with temozolomide, with the combination given to most patients. Vaccination began 4-6 weeks after radiotherapy alone, or alongside temozolomide cycles in the chemotherapy-containing groups. For exploratory analyses, longitudinal TCRB deep sequencing was carried out in under 30 treated patients wherever samples were available.

The library was obtained by the immunoSEQ multiplex PCR assay. The hsTCRB Kit was used according to the manufacturer's protocol to amplify rearranged TCR beta chain sequences. TCRB libraries were sequenced on an Illumina MiSeq. From the authors' description of their analysis: Demultiplexing, trimming and gene mapping were performed with the kit vendor's proprietary platform. In TCRdb, the immuneACCESS table is reduced to in-frame sequences with V and J assigned. These tables do not hold every clone; where another copy was compared, an unresolved V gene accounts for under half, and the others remain unexplained. V, J and clone size are taken as reported in that table, and D and trimming were inferred from the DNA itself. In all, the sample holds some 33,000 clones, and roughly three quarters of those were seen once. The ten largest account for approximately 24% of the sample. Reading the label with the study, this specimen's time point is: week 11, during vaccination. Every vaccine dose consisted of 300 ug of a 20-mer mutant IDH1 peptide in Montanide, administered subcutaneously together with topical imiquimod. The donors had newly diagnosed IDH1-mutant astrocytomas of WHO grade 3 or 4 that showed loss of nuclear ATRX. The samples were drawn from NOA16, a multicentre, single-arm, open-label phase I trial in Germany that tested a mutant IDH1 peptide vaccine in humans for the first time. Genomic DNA for TCRB sequencing was isolated from EDTA blood with the DNeasy Blood and Tissue Kit.

Taken from the germline V gene, the CDR1 and CDR2 loops are SQVTM and ANQGSEA. From its cysteine to its phenylalanine, the CDR3 spans 13 amino acids. Kept here is only the CDR3 DNA, which spans 39 bases and is read in frame from base 1. V is clipped by 0 bases and J by 9 bases, and the sequence between their germline boundaries is 15 bases long. General conclusions and limits of the study: Availability determined which PBMC samples were chosen for TCRB deep sequencing. Immune responses induced by the vaccine were seen in roughly 95% of patients across multiple MHC alleles. According to the authors, sample limitations meant that analyses of patient blood samples could not be reproduced. Pseudoprogression seemed to be unrelated to changes in the top peripheral T cell clonotypes found by TCRB sequencing.

Concerning this clone itself: The antigen this receptor binds is unknown. One base away there is no much larger clone; base qualities are not given.

The input for sequencing was PBMCs, taken from a glioma patient whose treatment included an IDH1 peptide vaccine. The chain joins TRBV29-1 to TRBJ2-7, with TRBD1 as a weak D call on 5 bases. The clonotype was recovered from a man aged 30 to 45 with glioma. The CDR3 protein sequence reads: CSVEDQDSRGQYF. In nucleotide form, the sequence is TGCAGCGTTGAAGATCAAGACAGCCGAGGGCAGTACTTC.